The rows below give T cell receptor beta chains drawn from one sample of a study of blood T cell repertoires in COVID-19. Data came from immunoSEQ multiplex PCR; TCRdb stores just in-frame clones and leaves some out. Of some 130,000 clones in the sample, around four fifths were seen once. Material for sequencing was PBMCs or T cells enriched from blood (not recorded which). The source is a woman aged 50 to 65 who had recovered from COVID-19. Each CDR3 is given without its conserved first and last residue.

j_call: TRBJ1-5; cdr3_length: 12; v_call: TRBV18; cdr3_aa: ASSPTGPNQPQH
j_call: TRBJ1-1; cdr3_length: 10; v_call: TRBV29-1; cdr3_aa: SVDPGGGEAF
j_call: TRBJ1-4; cdr3_length: 13; v_call: TRBV5-4; cdr3_aa: ASSFPGQGREKLF
j_call: TRBJ1-3; cdr3_length: 13; v_call: TRBV15; cdr3_aa: ATKRDQISGNTIY
j_call: TRBJ2-7; cdr3_length: 11; v_call: TRBV6-5; cdr3_aa: ASSTGFSYEQY
j_call: TRBJ1-5; cdr3_length: 11; v_call: TRBV30; cdr3_aa: AWSLQGNQPQH
j_call: TRBJ2-1; cdr3_length: 13; v_call: TRBV27; cdr3_aa: ASRSGASGAHEQF
j_call: TRBJ1-5; cdr3_length: 10; v_call: TRBV28; cdr3_aa: ASSLMGRHQH
j_call: TRBJ2-3; cdr3_length: 12; v_call: TRBV7-8; cdr3_aa: ATSPTGGTDTQY
j_call: TRBJ1-2; cdr3_length: 11; v_call: TRBV4-1; cdr3_aa: ASSQAGNYGYT
j_call: TRBJ1-6; cdr3_length: 13; v_call: TRBV4-1; cdr3_aa: ASSPILNRNSPLH
j_call: TRBJ1-1; cdr3_length: 11; v_call: TRBV28; cdr3_aa: ASSTDRNTEAF
j_call: TRBJ1-5; cdr3_length: 13; v_call: TRBV5-8; cdr3_aa: ASSLGFYSNQPQH
j_call: TRBJ1-2; cdr3_length: 13; v_call: TRBV19; cdr3_aa: ASSISSNKAGGYT
j_call: TRBJ1-2; cdr3_length: 13; v_call: TRBV15; cdr3_aa: ATSRGGLTGHGYT
j_call: TRBJ2-1; cdr3_length: 12; v_call: TRBV5-1; cdr3_aa: ASSLQNSYNEQF
j_call: TRBJ1-1; cdr3_length: 12; v_call: TRBV6-6; cdr3_aa: ASSYVYRGGEAF
j_call: TRBJ1-5; cdr3_length: 14; v_call: TRBV28; cdr3_aa: ASSFGHALSNQPQH
j_call: TRBJ1-1; cdr3_length: 12; v_call: TRBV19; cdr3_aa: ASNTRGQNTEAF
j_call: TRBJ1-4; cdr3_length: 11; v_call: TRBV3-1/TRBV3-2; cdr3_aa: ASSPTGRGKLF
j_call: TRBJ1-5; cdr3_length: 13; v_call: TRBV2; cdr3_aa: ASSGTQYSNQPQH
j_call: TRBJ1-4; cdr3_length: 11; v_call: TRBV4-1; cdr3_aa: ASSQVLRDREF
j_call: TRBJ2-7; cdr3_length: 12; v_call: TRBV28; cdr3_aa: ASREQGGTYEQY
j_call: TRBJ1-2; cdr3_length: 12; v_call: TRBV19; cdr3_aa: ASWGGRITYGYT
j_call: TRBJ1-1; cdr3_length: 11; v_call: TRBV11-2; cdr3_aa: ASSLGQGIGAF
j_call: TRBJ1-2; cdr3_length: 13; v_call: TRBV19; cdr3_aa: ASSIDSLANYGYT
j_call: TRBJ1-3; cdr3_length: 14; v_call: TRBV6-5; cdr3_aa: ASSYVPVRSGNTIY
j_call: TRBJ1-5; cdr3_length: 11; v_call: TRBV2; cdr3_aa: ASSRSGRQLQH
j_call: TRBJ2-3; cdr3_length: 13; v_call: TRBV9; cdr3_aa: ASSPRTASTDTQY
j_call: TRBJ2-1; cdr3_length: 13; v_call: TRBV27; cdr3_aa: ASSLSIDRVEGQF
j_call: TRBJ1-6; cdr3_length: 13; v_call: TRBV6-5; cdr3_aa: ASKTYHLSDSPLH
j_call: TRBJ2-6; cdr3_length: 14; v_call: TRBV19; cdr3_aa: ASSMGQTSGANVLT
j_call: TRBJ1-1; cdr3_length: 13; v_call: TRBV2; cdr3_aa: ASKLSRAGGTEAF
j_call: TRBJ2-5; cdr3_length: 12; v_call: TRBV4-1; cdr3_aa: ASSQEGTWETQY
j_call: TRBJ1-3; cdr3_length: 15; v_call: TRBV18; cdr3_aa: ASSPRTGQVSGNTIY
j_call: TRBJ2-3; cdr3_length: 13; v_call: TRBV7-3; cdr3_aa: ASSSRQGLADTQY
j_call: TRBJ2-5; cdr3_length: 13; v_call: TRBV24-1; cdr3_aa: ATSDPRGIQETQY
j_call: TRBJ2-7; cdr3_length: 12; v_call: TRBV6-5; cdr3_aa: ASSYRQGANEQY
j_call: TRBJ1-2; cdr3_length: 13; v_call: TRBV7-3; cdr3_aa: ASSSGQLTRYGYT
j_call: TRBJ2-1; cdr3_length: 12; v_call: TRBV7-9; cdr3_aa: AYSGGGTYNEQF
j_call: TRBJ1-1; cdr3_length: 11; v_call: TRBV11-2; cdr3_aa: ASSLARNTEAF
j_call: TRBJ1-1; cdr3_length: 12; v_call: TRBV19; cdr3_aa: ASSMAVMNTEAF
j_call: TRBJ2-7; cdr3_length: 13; v_call: TRBV4-1; cdr3_aa: ASSPTLGSHYEQY
j_call: TRBJ2-1; cdr3_length: 13; v_call: TRBV5-1; cdr3_aa: ASSLGQGDVNEQF